This is a list of T cell receptor beta chains from one sample in a study of blood T cell repertoires in COVID-19. Sequencing was performed with immunoSEQ multiplex PCR; in TCRdb, only in-frame clones are kept and a portion is missing. The sample holds some 410,000 clones, approximately 87% seen once. The sequenced sample consisted of PBMCs or T cells enriched from blood (not recorded which). These receptors were obtained from a woman in her twenties or thirties with acute COVID-19. Each CDR3 is given with its conserved first and last residue. The D gene is left open where the match is weak. The size of a clone is reported for some rows only, either as once, few or many, or as a class for expanded clones.

clone_size	v_call	cdr3_length	j_call	d_call	cdr3_aa	cdr3_nt
NA	TRBV5-3	16	TRBJ1-1	NA	CARSLLSGCGNTEAFF	TGTGCCAGAAGCTTGCTGTCAGGGTGTGGAAACACTGAAGCTTTCTTT
NA	TRBV4-1	16	TRBJ2-1	TRBD1	CASSQGDRGMDNEQFF	TGCGCCAGCAGCCAAGGAGACAGGGGGATGGACAATGAGCAGTTCTTC
NA	TRBV12-3/TRBV12-4	13	TRBJ2-1	TRBD1	CAIDRGSYNEQFF	TGTGCCATTGACAGGGGATCCTACAATGAGCAGTTCTTC
NA	TRBV6-2/TRBV6-3	14	TRBJ2-7	TRBD1	CASSYSTGGREQYF	TGTGCCAGCAGTTACTCGACAGGGGGCCGGGAGCAGTACTTC
NA	TRBV7-3	13	TRBJ2-2	NA	CASSLRPTGELFF	TGTGCCAGCAGCTTAAGGCCAACCGGGGAGCTGTTTTTT
NA	TRBV5-1	14	TRBJ1-2	NA	CASSLKSGSDGYTF	TGCGCCAGCAGCTTAAAGTCAGGGTCCGATGGCTACACCTTC
NA	TRBV10-2	14	TRBJ1-2	TRBD1	CASSETGGDEGYTF	TGCGCCAGCAGTGAAACAGGGGGCGATGAAGGCTACACCTTC
NA	TRBV4-3	16	TRBJ1-4	TRBD1	CASSPGAQGGYEKLFF	TGCGCCAGCAGCCCCGGGGCACAGGGGGGATATGAAAAACTGTTTTTT
NA	TRBV5-1	13	TRBJ1-5	NA	CASSLDSGQPQHF	TGCGCCAGCAGCCTGGACAGCGGGCAGCCCCAGCATTTT
NA	TRBV24-1	14	TRBJ2-1	NA	CATSEQGVYNEQFF	TGTGCCACCAGTGAACAAGGGGTCTACAATGAGCAGTTCTTC
NA	TRBV6-1	15	TRBJ1-3	NA	CASSEVQVSGNTIYF	TGTGCCAGCAGTGAAGTACAGGTCTCTGGAAACACCATATATTTT
once	TRBV10-1	14	TRBJ2-7	NA	CASSESKGAYEQYF	TGCGCCAGCAGTGAGTCGAAAGGGGCCTACGAGCAGTACTTC
few	TRBV7-9	17	TRBJ1-6	TRBD1	CASSGGQGRSYNSPLHF	TGTGCCAGCAGCGGGGGACAGGGGAGGTCCTATAATTCACCCCTCCACTTT
NA	TRBV27	16	TRBJ1-5	TRBD1	CASSLRPGQGHQPQHF	TGTGCCAGCAGTTTACGACCGGGACAGGGGCATCAGCCCCAGCATTTT
NA	TRBV14	13	TRBJ1-1	NA	CASSDRDIIEAFF	TGTGCCAGCAGCGATCGGGACATAATTGAAGCTTTCTTT
NA	TRBV7-6	13	TRBJ2-3	NA	CASSLTDTDTQYF	TGTGCCAGCAGCTTGACAGATACAGATACGCAGTATTTT
NA	TRBV7-3	13	TRBJ1-1	NA	CASSRIQGTEAFF	TGTGCCAGCAGCCGCATACAGGGCACTGAAGCTTTCTTT
NA	TRBV25-1	17	TRBJ1-2	NA	CASSESGRQKNMYGYTF	TGTGCCAGCAGTGAATCCGGGAGACAGAAGAATATGTATGGCTACACCTTC
NA	TRBV7-9	16	TRBJ2-7	TRBD1	CASSYGRDRGYYEQYF	TGTGCCAGCAGCTACGGCCGGGACAGGGGCTACTACGAGCAGTACTTC